Following are 9 T cell receptor beta chains from one sample sequenced in a study of T cells in Graves' hyperthyroidism and ophthalmopathy. The investigators amplified TCR beta CDR3 regions from RNA transcripts. The HTBI primer set drove a first-round RT-PCR of the TCR CDR3. TCRdb reanalysed the multiplex PCR reads using MiXCR and keeps one entry per CDR3 protein. The sample has 300,000 to 350,000 distinct CDR3 sequences, approximately 18% seen once. The specimen was blood. These receptors came from a woman aged 35 to 49 with Graves' ophthalmopathy.

This clonotype was recorded at least ten times. This chain joins TRBV7-8 and TRBJ1-5, with 7 bases fitting TRBD1. Trimming cost V 1 base and J 2 bases; bases outside gene matches: 5. CDR1 SGHVS and CDR2 FQNEAQ come from the germline V gene. The CDR3 consists of 16 residues. CDR3 nucleotide sequence: TGTGCCAGCAGCTTAGATAGGAGGGGGCGCAATCAGCCCCAGCATTTT. Its translation is CASSLDRRGRNQPQHF.

This clonotype was picked up many times. This rearrangement joins TRBV12-3 or TRBV12-4 to TRBJ1-1; 8 bases line up with TRBD1. The CDR3 extends over 13 amino acids. V lost 7 bases, J lost 6 bases, and 7 bases stayed unmatched. CDR3 residues: CASMDRAVSEAFF. In DNA, the CDR3 is TGTGCCAGCATGGACAGGGCGGTTTCTGAAGCTTTCTTT.

This clonotype was recorded many times. The chain combines TRBV7-2 with TRBJ1-2, with 7 bases that match TRBD1. The V gene's germline CDR1 is SGHTA and CDR2 FQGNSA. This CDR3 comprises 18 residues. Trimming cost V 0 bases and J 3 bases; bases outside gene matches: 13. CDR3 residues: CASSLALEGAGLDYGYTF. CDR3 nucleotides: TGTGCCAGCAGCTTAGCGTTGGAGGGGGCGGGCCTGGACTATGGCTACACCTTC.

The chain couples TRBV20-1 to TRBJ1-2; no definite D call. Germline CDR1 is DFQATT and CDR2 is SNEGSKA (reference sequence). The CDR3 is 12 residues long. Deletions cut 5 bases from V and 6 bases from J, with 13 bases between. For the CDR3, the DNA is TGCAGTGCTTTGGGCTTTTCGAATGGCTACACCTTC. Translating gives CSALGFSNGYTF.

About this clonotype: A much more abundant neighbour one base away suggests this may be a read error. The chain recombines TRBV11-2 with TRBJ1-1; a weak D match, TRBD1 (6 bases). The germline gives CDR1 SGHAT, CDR2 FQNNGV. This CDR3 comprises 14 residues. DNA for the CDR3: TGTGTCAGTAACCACCAGGGGTGGGGGACTGAAGCTTTCTTT. This translates into CVSNHQGWGTEAFF.

This clonotype was found many times. The V and J genes are TRBV7-2 and TRBJ1-5; TRBD1 agrees at 7 bases. Germline V gene sequence: CDR1 SGHTA, CDR2 FQGNSA. This CDR3 spans 14 amino acids. Trimming cost V 5 bases and J 5 bases; bases outside gene matches: 6. Here the CDR3 reads CASSEWTGDQPQHF. The DNA for the CDR3 is TGTGCCAGCAGCGAATGGACAGGCGATCAGCCCCAGCATTTT.

This clonotype has ten or more counts. V and J are TRBV30 and TRBJ1-1; D is unclear. Per the germline V gene, CDR1 is GTSNPN and CDR2 is SVGIG (reference sequence). V lost 0 bases and J lost 6, with 11 bases in between. This CDR3 comprises 13 residues. Written as DNA, the CDR3 is TGTGCCTGGAGTGTGCTTAGTACAGCTGAAGCTTTCTTT. This translates into CAWSVLSTAEAFF.

Concerning this clonotype itself: A single base separates this from a much larger clone, so it may be a read error. Lacking the conserved final phenylalanine or tryptophan, this CDR3 likely reflects a read error. The chain is built from TRBV5-6 and TRBJ2-7, with 11 nucleotides matching TRBD2. Per germline, CDR1 SGHDT and CDR2 YYEEEE. With V trimmed by 4 bases and J by 6 bases, 12 bases remained unmatched. CDR3 size: 16 residues. CDR3 nucleotide sequence: TGTGCCAGCAGCAACGCGTTGCTAGCGGGAGGCGTCGAGCAGTACCTC. It yields the protein CASSNALLAGGVEQYL.

This clonotype occurred many times. The rearrangement uses TRBV30 and TRBJ2-5; a weak D match, TRBD2 (6 bases). Germline CDR1 and CDR2: GTSNPN and SVGIG (reference sequence). Trimming pared 0 bases from V and 2 bases from J, leaving 13 bases between. There are 15 residues in the CDR3. This chain's CDR3 is CAWSVPGVWQETQYF. DNA of the CDR3: TGTGCCTGGAGTGTACCGGGAGTGTGGCAAGAGACCCAGTACTTC. Using reference TRBV30 and TRBJ2-5 for the parts outside the CDR3, the full variable domain is SQTIHQWPATLVQPVGSPLSLECTVEGTSNPNLYWYRQAAGRGLQLLFYSVGIGQISSEVPQNLSASRPQDRQFILSSKKLLLSDSGFYLCAWSVPGVWQETQYFGPGTRLLVL.